This TCR beta chain was documented in a study of OX40 agonist ivuxolimab in advanced cancers. Study context: Each patient was given ivuxolimab into a vein every 2 weeks, at 0.01 to 10 mg/kg.

Study outcomes and limitations: The average count of expanded clones was higher among CD8+ T cells than among CD4+.

Enrollment shut out patients with autoimmune disease history or systemic immunosuppression. As regards this clone: Its specificity is not known.

Some clones are missing from TCRdb's copy, which holds only in-frame ones; the method was immunoSEQ multiplex PCR. The sample lists more than 60,000 clones; more than 85% were seen once. Losses at the gene ends were 0 bases for V and 0 bases for J; bases not matched to a gene: 2. This CDR3 has 16 residues. CDR1 and CDR2 from the germline V gene are SEHNR and FQNEAQ (reference sequence). Sequenced here: CD4+ or CD8+ T cells sorted from blood, sampled in a trial of the OX40 agonist ivuxolimab. The source is an adult with an advanced solid tumor such as melanoma, head and neck, liver or kidney cancer. The rearrangement joins TRBV7-9 to TRBJ1-5; TRBD1 matches 7 bases. The CDR3 region has the DNA TGTGCCAGCAGCTTAGCGGGGACAGATAGCAATCAGCCCCAGCATTTT. The encoded protein is CASSLAGTDSNQPQHF.